This T cell receptor beta chain emerged from a study of cytomegalovirus exposure and HLA in healthy donors. General study points: Reportedly, TCR beta sequences accurately predicted HLA-A and HLA-B alleles in most subjects.

60 Vbeta and 13 Jbeta primers were used in PCR. The method was immunoSEQ multiplex PCR; TCRdb's version includes in-frame clones alone and lacks a portion of them. This table has about 130,000 clones, over 60% appearing once. Regarding this clone: What it binds is not known.

Germline V gives CDR1 SGHTA, CDR2 FQGNSA. There are 15 residues in the CDR3. Germline trimming cut 5 bases from V and 2 bases from J; bases unmatched to any gene: 7. The V gene is TRBV7-2, the J gene TRBJ2-7, with TRBD2 matching 9 bases. The receptor was isolated from a man in his thirties or forties in good health and CMV-seronegative. Material: PBMCs. Here the CDR3 reads CASSGGLAFAYEQYF. The DNA for the CDR3 is TGTGCCAGCAGCGGCGGACTAGCGTTTGCCTACGAGCAGTACTTC.